The source of this TCR beta chain is a study of cytomegalovirus exposure and HLA in healthy donors. Study as a whole: Around 87 million unique TCRs, all from HLA-typed donors, were included in an early release of the data. Study results and limitations: Later work found most CMV-associated TCR beta chains apparently HLA-restricted. Cytomegalovirus status was reportedly diagnosed by the classifier with high specificity and sensitivity.

Primers included in the PCR were 60 Vbeta and 13 Jbeta primers. TCRdb's table, derived via immunoSEQ multiplex PCR, lists solely in-frame clones and lacks some. The sample yields about 170,000 clones, over 60% seen once. Of note for this clone: The target antigen is unknown.

Sample: PBMCs. This receptor was obtained from a woman between 45 and 65 years old in good health and CMV-seronegative.

This CDR3 is CAISRGGSEQYF. The CDR3 DNA reads TGTGCCATCTCAAGGGGGGGCTCCGAGCAGTACTTC. The chain links TRBV10-3 to TRBJ2-5, with TRBD2 as a possible D gene (7 bases). The end of the DNA fits TRBJ2-7 better, so the J call may be wrong. The V gene's germline CDR1 is ENHRY and CDR2 SYGVKD. The CDR3 runs 12 residues.